This T cell receptor (beta chain) is drawn from a study of blood T cell repertoires in COVID-19. TCRdb's copy holds only in-frame clones and misses some; the assay was immunoSEQ multiplex PCR. The sample consists of roughly 81,000 clones, about four fifths of them appearing once. The TCR originated in a man of 80 years or more with active or convalescent COVID-19. Sequenced input: peripheral blood.

CDR3 amino acids: CASSLALGGSGYGYTF. CDR3 DNA: TGTGCCAGCAGCTTGGCCCTGGGGGGGTCTGGCTATGGCTACACCTTC. This chain uses TRBV5-4 with TRBJ1-2; weak D call: TRBD1 (5 bases). The CDR3 extends over 16 amino acids. Trimming stripped 0 bases from V and 4 bases from J, with 16 bases between. Germline V lookup: CDR1 SGHNT, CDR2 YYREEE (reference sequence).